The entry that follows covers one TCR beta chain sequence. The antigen is undetermined. V lost 7 bases, J lost 7 bases, and 11 bases stayed unmatched. CDR3 size: 14 residues. The germline V gene has CDR1 WSHSY and CDR2 SAAADI. The primer mix had 60 Vbeta and 13 Jbeta primers. Sequenced by immunoSEQ multiplex PCR; TCRdb stores in-frame clones only, minus some. The sample lists around 140,000 clones; 75% to 80% were seen once. The data originate from a study of cytomegalovirus exposure and HLA in healthy donors. Study-level findings and limits: Common viral pathogens (according to a later analysis) appeared linked to several of the most significant clusters.

The sequence was collected from a woman aged 18-29 years in good health and CMV-seropositive. Sequenced: PBMCs. The chain is built from TRBV10-2 and TRBJ2-7; 9 bases agree with TRBD1. CDR3 loop: CASTRQGDPKEQYF. As DNA, the CDR3 is TGCGCCAGCACGAGACAGGGGGACCCGAAGGAGCAGTACTTC.